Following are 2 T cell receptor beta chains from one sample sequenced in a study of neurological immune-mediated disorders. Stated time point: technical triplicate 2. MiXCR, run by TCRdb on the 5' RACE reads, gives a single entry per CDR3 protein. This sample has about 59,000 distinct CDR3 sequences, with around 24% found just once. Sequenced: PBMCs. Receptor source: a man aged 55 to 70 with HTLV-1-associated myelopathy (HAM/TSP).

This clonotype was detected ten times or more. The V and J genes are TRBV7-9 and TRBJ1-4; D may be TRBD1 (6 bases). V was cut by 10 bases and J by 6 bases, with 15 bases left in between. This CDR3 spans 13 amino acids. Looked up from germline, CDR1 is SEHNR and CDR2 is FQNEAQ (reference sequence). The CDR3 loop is CAIRGGSDEKLFF. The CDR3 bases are TGTGCCATCCGAGGGGGGTCGGATGAAAAACTGTTTTTT.

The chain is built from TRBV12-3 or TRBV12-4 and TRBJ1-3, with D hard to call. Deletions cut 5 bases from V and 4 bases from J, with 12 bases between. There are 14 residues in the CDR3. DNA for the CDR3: TGTGCCAGCAGTGTCCGCGGTATGGGAAACACCATATATTTT. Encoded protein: CASSVRGMGNTIYF.